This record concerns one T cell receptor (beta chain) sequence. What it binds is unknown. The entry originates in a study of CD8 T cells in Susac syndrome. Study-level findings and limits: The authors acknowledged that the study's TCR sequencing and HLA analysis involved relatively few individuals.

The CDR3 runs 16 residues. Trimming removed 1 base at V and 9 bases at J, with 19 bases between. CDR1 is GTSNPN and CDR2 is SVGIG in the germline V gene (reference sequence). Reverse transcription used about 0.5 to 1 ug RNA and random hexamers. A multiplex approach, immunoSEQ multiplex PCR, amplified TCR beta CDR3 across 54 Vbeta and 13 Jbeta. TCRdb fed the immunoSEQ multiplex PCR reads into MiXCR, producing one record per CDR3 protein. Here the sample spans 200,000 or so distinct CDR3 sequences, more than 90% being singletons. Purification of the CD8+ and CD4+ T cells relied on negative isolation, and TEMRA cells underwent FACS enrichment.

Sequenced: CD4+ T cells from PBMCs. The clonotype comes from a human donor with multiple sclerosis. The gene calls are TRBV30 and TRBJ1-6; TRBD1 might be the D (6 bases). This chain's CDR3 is CAWSGGGARNISPLHF. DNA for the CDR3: TGTGCCTGGAGTGGCGGGGGGGCTCGGAATATTTCACCCCTCCACTTT.